This TCR beta chain was documented in a study of neurological immune-mediated disorders. Whole-study findings and limits: Levels of TCR clonal expansion peaked in HTLV-1-associated myelopathy and reached their lowest in multiple sclerosis, under those of healthy controls.

The CDR3 totals 16 residues. Germline assignment: CDR1 LNHNV and CDR2 YYDKDF (reference sequence). Trimming removed 2 bases from V and 4 bases from J, with 15 bases in between. As for the cDNA, it was generated by 5'RACE with 10-nucleotide random UMIs. The output of every sequencing run exceeded 190 million TCR-beta sequences, derived from 15-18 subjects. A single record per CDR3 protein comes from TCRdb applying MiXCR to the 5' RACE reads. The sample holds fewer than 60,000 distinct CDR3 sequences, under 13% seen once. At least ten counts were recorded for this clonotype. Its antigen is unknown. The chain joins TRBV15 to TRBJ2-1; D may be TRBD1 (6 bases). This receptor was obtained from a man between 65 and 80 years old with HTLV-1-associated myelopathy (HAM/TSP). The specimen sequenced was PBMCs. The CDR3 protein is CATSRRRQVGYNEQFF. In DNA, the CDR3 is TGTGCCACCAGCAGACGTCGACAGGTCGGGTACAATGAGCAGTTCTTC.